A single sample is the source of the 13 T cell receptor beta chains below, sequenced in a study of cytomegalovirus exposure and HLA in healthy donors. Only in-frame clones appear in the TCRdb table, and some are missing; sequencing was by immunoSEQ multiplex PCR. The sample has some 350,000 clones; about nine tenths are singletons. Sequencing was carried out using PBMCs. The receptors here all came from a woman aged 25 to 39 in good health and CMV-seropositive.

CDR3 nucleotide sequence: TGTGCCAGCAGTGCCAACAGGGTCGCACCCCTCCACTTT. Residues: CASSANRVAPLHF. The chain has TRBV6-6 and TRBJ1-6; D may be TRBD1 (6 bases). Germline CDR1 MNHNY, CDR2 SVGAGI (reference sequence). This CDR3 is 13 amino acids long. V shed 5 bases and J shed 11 bases, with 13 bases lying between them.

The J gene is TRBJ1-1, the V gene TRBV28; 9 bases are a match to TRBD1. The germline CDR1 and CDR2 sequences are MDHEN and SYDVKM. The CDR3 loop spans 16 amino acids. Trimming took 3 bases from V and 0 from J; bases not matched to a gene: 5. CDR3 region: CASSLLGDRVNTEAFF. In DNA, the CDR3 is TGTGCCAGCAGTTTGTTAGGGGACAGGGTGAACACTGAAGCTTTCTTT.

This clone has only a few counts. V is TRBV2 and J is TRBJ1-2; D gene ambiguous. Germline V gives CDR1 SNHLY, CDR2 FYNNEI. The CDR3 consists of 13 residues. The V end was cut by 8 bases, the J end by 7 bases, with 17 bases between. CDR3 protein: CASGPIAEGGYTF. The CDR3 DNA follows: TGTGCCAGCGGTCCAATCGCGGAGGGTGGCTACACCTTC.

This clone was recorded once. The rearrangement joins TRBV10-2 to TRBJ2-1, with 7 bases fitting TRBD1. The CDR3 has 15 amino acids. Germline V gives CDR1 WSHSY, CDR2 SAAADI. V lost 5 bases, J lost 9 bases, and 13 bases stayed unmatched. DNA for the CDR3: TGCGCCAGCAGTAAAAGACAGGGCCTAAACGGTGAGCAGTTCTTC. Translation gives CASSKRQGLNGEQFF.

This sequence joins TRBV28 and TRBJ1-5; 9 bases fit TRBD1. In germline, CDR1 is MDHEN, CDR2 SYDVKM. The CDR3 has 15 amino acids. V dropped 6 bases and J dropped 0; count of bases not matched to a gene: 3. The CDR3 nucleotides are TGTGCCAGCAGAACAGGGGGCTATAGCAATCAGCCCCAGCATTTT. It specifies CASRTGGYSNQPQHF.

The table lists this clone with a few counts. V is TRBV7-2 and J is TRBJ2-1; D is perhaps TRBD1 or TRBD2 (7 bases each). The CDR3 runs 15 residues. CDR1 SGHTA and CDR2 FQGNSA come from the germline V gene. V lost 5 bases, J lost 7 bases, and 18 bases lay in between. As DNA, the CDR3 is TGTGCCAGCAGCCCAGGGGGGGGGCAGAATAATGAGCAGTTCTTC. Translating it yields CASSPGGGQNNEQFF.

CDR3: CASSLAPSGAVKEQYF. The CDR3 DNA sequence: TGTGCCAGCAGCTTAGCCCCGTCGGGGGCCGTAAAGGAGCAGTACTTC. The gene calls are TRBV7-9 and TRBJ2-7; either TRBD1 or TRBD2 may supply D (6 bases each). Between the trimmed V and J ends, which lost 0 bases and 7 bases, there was a span of 19 bases. The CDR3 runs 16 residues. Germline V CDR1 and CDR2: SEHNR, FQNEAQ (reference sequence).

V is TRBV6-5 and J is TRBJ2-3; the D is unclear. CDR1 is MNHEY and CDR2 is SVGAGI in the germline V gene. This CDR3 contains 11 residues. Trimming removed 4 bases at V and 5 bases at J, with 4 bases between. CDR3 nucleotide sequence: TGTGCCAGCAGTTCAGGAGATACGCAGTATTTT. Amino acids: CASSSGDTQYF.

A single count supports this clone. This chain joins TRBV4-3 and TRBJ1-2, with 8 bases identical to TRBD1. The CDR3 consists of 15 residues. Germline V gene data show CDR1 as LGHNA and CDR2 as YSLEER. Unmatched junction bases numbered 4, after V lost 0 bases and J lost 4 bases. CDR3 nucleotide sequence: TGCGCCAGCAGCCAAGAGAGACAGGGGAGCTATGGCTACACCTTC. This encodes CASSQERQGSYGYTF.

The V and J genes are TRBV27 and TRBJ2-5; TRBD2 matches at 7 bases. Trimming took 3 bases from V and 6 from J; bases not matched to a gene: 10. This CDR3 comprises 15 residues. Germline CDR1 reads MNHEY; CDR2 reads SMNVEV (reference sequence). The CDR3 DNA reads as TGTGCCAGCAGTTTCCCCGGACTAGTGGGGCAGACCCAGTACTTC. This encodes CASSFPGLVGQTQYF.

Written as DNA, the CDR3 is TGTGCCAGCAGCTTAGCGCCCGGGCAGGGAGCTAACTATGGCTACACCTTC. It yields the protein CASSLAPGQGANYGYTF. This chain connects TRBV7-8 to TRBJ1-2; tentative D call: TRBD1 (5 bases). The CDR3 loop spans 17 amino acids. Trimming shortened V by 0 bases and J by 0 bases, and 14 bases separated the two germline ends. Looked up from germline, CDR1 is SGHVS and CDR2 is FQNEAQ.

This rearrangement joins TRBV5-6 to TRBJ1-2; D perhaps matches TRBD1 (5 bases). The germline gives CDR1 SGHDT, CDR2 YYEEEE. The ends were cut back, 1 base at V and 2 bases at J, with 12 bases in the middle. The CDR3 sequence is 15 residues long. CDR3 bases: TGTGCCAGCAGCTTGAGGGGCGGTCCCAACTATGGCTACACCTTC. As protein: CASSLRGGPNYGYTF.

CDR3 amino acids: CASSESAGGPRNTDTQYF. The CDR3 coding sequence is TGTGCCAGCAGTGAATCAGCGGGAGGGCCGAGGAACACAGATACGCAGTATTTT. The chain is built from TRBV25-1 and TRBJ2-3, with 10 bases fitting TRBD2. With 1 base clipped from V and 2 bases from J, the junction kept 9 bases outside the gene matches. CDR1 and CDR2 from the germline V gene are MGHDK and SYGVNS. This CDR3 has 18 amino acids.